This paragraph reports one TCR beta chain. What it recognizes is unknown. The data originate from a study of cytomegalovirus exposure and HLA in healthy donors. Study in general: Genotyping showed around 80% of 350 to 400 donors falling in the Caucasian-associated ancestry cluster. Findings of the study overall: The authors enumerated over 150 TCR beta chains as linked to cytomegalovirus.

Trimming removed 3 bases from V and 3 bases from J, with 20 bases in between. The CDR3 consists of 18 residues. Germline assignment: CDR1 PRHDT and CDR2 FYEKMQ (reference sequence). The primer mix had 60 Vbeta and 13 Jbeta primers. The table came from immunoSEQ multiplex PCR; TCRdb's copy has only in-frame clones and leaves some out. The sample holds approximately 150,000 clones, around four fifths seen once. This chain links TRBV13 with TRBJ2-2; D is perhaps TRBD2 (6 bases). The clonotype comes from a boy aged 2 to 10 in good health and CMV-seronegative. The sample consisted of PBMCs. The CDR3 coding sequence is TGTGCCAGCAGCTTGGGACTCCCTCTCCCACCCCACACCGGGGAGCTGTTTTTT. Translated, it gives CASSLGLPLPPHTGELFF.